This T cell receptor beta chain was sequenced during a study of blood T cell repertoires in COVID-19 (dated by TCRdb to 2019 to 2021). Some background on the complete study: Samples covering the acute and convalescent phases of COVID-19 were provided by collaborators in the United States, Italy and Spain. The prospective study material was composed of cDNA or gDNA derived from T cells, B-cell-depleted T cells, or PBMCs. HLA class I and class II types, where available, came from metadata supplied by the sample provider rather than from assay-based typing. Sample metadata almost always included a de-identified subject ID, COVID-19 status, age in years and sex. Samples came from the ongoing ImmuneRACE study (first 160 participants) plus 1,254 subjects from 6 global collaborators. The repertoires were made available in a free public database intended to serve as a resource for research on the immune response to SARS-CoV-2. Deeply sampled blood TCRbeta repertoires from subjects exposed to, actively infected with, or recovered from COVID-19 were included in the dataset. Overall study outcomes, separate from this receptor: How much clinical and demographic metadata was included differed by source and by participant, and the metadata was provided uncurated.

Participants in the prospective study were enrolled through a virtual design, were aged roughly 18 to 100 years, and lived in fewer than 30 United States geographic areas. In the prospective study, participants were assigned to cohorts based on the clinical history participants reported in a screening survey and a study questionnaire. Recovered participants in ImmuneRACE Cohort 3 were defined by two consecutive negative NP/OP PCR tests, clearance by a healthcare professional, or resolution of symptoms. In the prospective study, mobile phlebotomists collected whole blood, serum and a nasopharyngeal or oropharyngeal swab from each participant. Additional blood draws and questionnaires over a roughly two-month period could optionally be provided by prospective study participants. Before DNA extraction, prospective study blood samples were shipped either frozen or at room temperature. As for this clone: Its antigen remains unidentified. Per-base qualities were not stored, and no clone one base away is much larger.

TCRbeta CDR3 regions were amplified from genomic DNA using the immunoSEQ Assay, a bias-controlled multiplex PCR. The authors processed their data as follows. The number of nucleated cells in each sample was estimated from the amplification of reference gene primers within the assay. Sequence reads were collapsed and filtered to measure the absolute abundance of every unique TCRbeta CDR3 rearrangement. For each sample, productive Simpson clonality was calculated as the square root of Simpson's diversity index across productive rearrangements. TCRdb stores this immuneACCESS table with in-frame sequences only. Part of the clones is absent; in the studies checked, under half of the shortfall reflects unresolved V genes, and no reason is known for the rest. Clonal size and the V and J genes are those of that table, whereas D and trimming came from the DNA. The sample table contains 250,000 to 300,000 clones; only one count was recorded for approximately 91% of them. The top ten clones comprise around 1.7% of the sample.

Sequenced: PBMCs or T cells enriched from blood (not recorded which). The source is a woman aged 40-49 years who had recovered from COVID-19.

The DNA is as follows: TGCGCCAGCAGTGAGACAGGGGAAAACATTCAGTACTTC. It translates as CASSETGENIQYF. The V and J segments used are TRBV10-2 and TRBJ2-4, and TRBD1 matches 7 of the central bases. From V the trimming removes 2 bases and from J it removes 5 bases, while the gene matches leave 0 bases of the junction unaccounted for. Per the germline V gene, WSHSY is the CDR1 and SAAADI is the CDR2. From the cysteine up to the phenylalanine, the CDR3 has a length of 13 residues. The retained sequence is limited to the CDR3, 39 bases, with the frame set at the first base.